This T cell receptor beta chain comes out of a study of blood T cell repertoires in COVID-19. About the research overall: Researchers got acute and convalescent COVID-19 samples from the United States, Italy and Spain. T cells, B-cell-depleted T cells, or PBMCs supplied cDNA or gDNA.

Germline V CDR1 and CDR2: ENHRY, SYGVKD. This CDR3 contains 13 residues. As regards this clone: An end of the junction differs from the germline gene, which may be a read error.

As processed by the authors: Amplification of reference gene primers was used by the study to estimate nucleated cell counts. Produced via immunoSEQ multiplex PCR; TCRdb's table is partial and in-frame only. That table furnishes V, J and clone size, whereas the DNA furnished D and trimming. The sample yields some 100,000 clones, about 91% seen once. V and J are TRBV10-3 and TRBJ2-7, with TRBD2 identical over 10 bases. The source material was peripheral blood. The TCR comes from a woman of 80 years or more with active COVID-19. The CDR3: CAISEQTSGFRGF. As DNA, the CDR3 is TGTGCCATCAGTGAACAGACTAGCGGGTTCCGAGGCTTC.